The following is a T cell receptor (beta chain) sequence with its context. The antigen is not known. Arm-PCR of CDR3 regions and iRepertoire HTBI primers were the basis on which TCR beta libraries were built. TCRdb re-called the multiplex PCR reads through MiXCR, storing one row per CDR3 protein. The top ten clones hold about 26% of a sample with 400,000 to 450,000 distinct CDR3 sequences, 23% of them seen once. Trimming left V 7 bases short and J 2 bases short, with 15 bases between. CDR3 length equals 16 residues. Germline CDR1 is MNHNS and CDR2 is SASEGT. The time point is: persistent/refractory GD, antithyroid drugs over 5 years with positive TRAb. Researchers made the TCR library from RNA that was extracted from PBMCs. The record originates from a study of regulatory T cells in long-lasting Graves disease. Turning to the study itself: Persistent Graves' disease denoted over 5 years of antithyroid drugs plus positive TSH receptor antibodies.

Overall study results and limits: Newly diagnosed patients shared 850 to 1,000 public clonotypes; persistent patients shared approximately 2,700. Newly diagnosed Graves' patients exceeded persistent ones in TCR diversity.

J is TRBJ2-6 and V is TRBV6-1; D not resolved. The source material was peripheral blood mononuclear cells (PBMCs), sampled when the disease was refractory, from a patient treated with antithyroid drugs. This TCR was recovered from a female donor with Graves disease. The CDR3 DNA sequence: TGTGCCAGCACCAGAACAATCGCAACTGGGGCCAACGTCCTGACTTTC. It encodes CASTRTIATGANVLTF.